The clone carrying this TCR beta chain was seen ten or more times. V lost 5 bases and J lost 0, with 9 bases in between. This CDR3 has 14 residues. This record belongs to a study of molecular identifiers for immune sequencing clone quantification. TCRdb recomputed calls from the PCR reads with MiXCR, one row per CDR3 protein. The repertoire includes some 91,000 distinct CDR3 sequences, 24% of them detected once, and approximately 0.91% sits in the top ten. This chain uses TRBV12-3 or TRBV12-4 with TRBJ2-3; D perhaps matches TRBD1 (5 bases). Sequencing was done on a sample of naive CD8+ T cells from blood, with Jurkat cell RNA spiked in. Indicated subset: FACS-sorted CD8+CD4-CCR7+CD45RA+ naive T cells. The sequence was obtained from a human donor in good health. Some libraries in this study had Jurkat cell RNA spiked in. As DNA, the CDR3 is TGTGCCAGCAGTCCCCGACAGAGCACAGATACGCAGTATTTT. It yields the protein CASSPRQSTDTQYF.